This TCR beta chain was recorded in a study of identical twins. Study-level findings and limits: Out-of-frame alpha sequences that twins shared showed excess low generation probability. Modelling approaches yielded underestimates of out-of-frame TCR alpha sharing between monozygotic twins.

CDR1 and CDR2 from the germline V gene are MNHEY and SVGEGT. V dropped 4 bases and J dropped 2 bases, with 10 bases sitting between them. This CDR3 has 14 amino acids. This clonotype was observed many times. Its target is unknown. Unique molecular identifiers were present on the cDNA, and a universal primer site came from template switching. A single record per CDR3 protein comes from TCRdb applying MiXCR to the 5' RACE reads. Among some 320,000 distinct CDR3 sequences listed, approximately 13% were seen once. These data are also associated with another study on yellow fever vaccine responses in identical twins. That report notes: Among the twins, the vaccine T cell response reportedly seemed partly convergent and partly personalized.

The TCR sequence derives from a woman in her late teens or twenties in good health. Sequenced sample: CD8+ T cells sorted from blood. This chain connects TRBV6-2 or TRBV6-3 to TRBJ2-3; D is unresolved. The CDR3 protein is CASSSIRATDTQYF. CDR3 in DNA: TGTGCCAGCAGTTCGATCCGGGCCACAGATACGCAGTATTTT.